These 25 T cell receptor beta chains came from one sample sequenced in a study of T cells in Graves' hyperthyroidism and ophthalmopathy (dated by TCRdb to between 2017 and 2020). Libraries were prepared through multiplex PCR. The reads were generated on an Illumina HiSeq 2000. The TCR beta CDR3 regions were amplified from the RNA transcripts. The first round of RT-PCR for the TCR CDR3 was performed with the HTBI primer set and the Qiagen OneStep RT-PCR kit. TCRdb redid the processing of the public reads, applying fastp at Q25 and MiXCR, and retained in-frame beta chains. Each entry merges the rows of one CDR3 protein and shows their most common DNA and genes. The sample profile shows approximately 210,000 distinct CDR3 sequences; approximately 17% of them were found once. Under 65% of the sample is in the top ten clones. The sequencing input was blood. The source of these receptors is a man aged 50-59 years with Graves' hyperthyroidism.

This clonotype was observed many times. The gene calls are TRBV2 and TRBJ2-7; D remains unclear. Germline values: CDR1 SNHLY, CDR2 FYNNEI. The germline V and J ends were trimmed by 4 bases and 0 bases, with 10 bases remaining between them. The CDR3 has 14 amino acids. The CDR3 protein is CASSVARLSYEQYF. As DNA, the CDR3 is TGTGCCAGCAGTGTAGCCCGACTCTCCTACGAGCAGTACTTC.

The chain couples TRBV18 to TRBJ2-3; TRBD2 is a possible D gene (5 bases). The length of the CDR3 is 15 residues. Per the germline V gene, CDR1 is KGHSH and CDR2 is LQKENI. V lost 0 bases and J lost 0, with 7 bases in between. DNA of the CDR3: TGTGCCAGCTCACCACCTAGCGATAGCACAGATACGCAGTATTTT. Its protein is CASSPPSDSTDTQYF.

The chain carries TRBV28 and TRBJ2-7, with TRBD2 identical over 16 bases. Losses at the gene ends were 4 bases for V and 4 bases for J; bases not matched to a gene: 7. The CDR3 is 17 residues long. The V gene's germline CDR1 is MDHEN and CDR2 SYDVKM. The CDR3 reads CASSWGTSGRAVYEQYF. For the CDR3, the DNA is TGTGCCAGCAGTTGGGGGACTAGCGGGAGGGCCGTGTACGAGCAGTACTTC.

The J gene is TRBJ2-3, the V gene TRBV7-3, with 9 bases matching TRBD2. Germline CDR1 reads SGHTA; CDR2 reads FQGTGA. This CDR3 has 15 residues. The J segment lost 1 base and the V segment lost 6 bases, leaving 5 bases of the junction unmatched. The CDR3 is CASSPGTSRTDTQYF. DNA for the CDR3: TGTGCCAGCAGTCCCGGGACTAGCCGCACAGATACGCAGTATTTT.

This clonotype was detected ten times or more. The chain combines TRBV28 with TRBJ2-3, with 10 nucleotides matching TRBD2. Germline CDR1 and CDR2: MDHEN and SYDVKM. J gave up 4 bases and V 7 bases, and 26 bases lay outside the gene matches. The CDR3 runs to 21 residues. Here the CDR3 reads CASTSPDGGGELAGIADTQYF. The CDR3 nucleotides read TGTGCCAGCACCTCCCCCGATGGGGGGGGCGAACTAGCGGGAATAGCAGATACGCAGTATTTT.

This clonotype was detected only once. This sequence joins TRBV5-6 and TRBJ2-1; the D is unclear. The CDR3 length is 12 residues. Between the trimmed V and J ends, which lost 6 bases and 11 bases, there was a span of 15 bases. The germline gives CDR1 SGHDT, CDR2 YYEEEE. The CDR3 spells CASNSDPTQQFF. Here the CDR3 DNA reads TGTGCCAGCAACTCAGACCCGACACAGCAGTTCTTC. The full variable domain, in which reference TRBV5-6 and TRBJ2-1 provide the parts outside the CDR3, is DAGVTQSPTHLIKTRGQQVTLRCSPKSGHDTVSWYQQALGQGPQFIFQYYEEEERQRGNFPDRFSGHQFPNYSSELNVNALLLGDSALYLCASNSDPTQQFFGPGTRLTVL.

This clonotype was seen many times. The genes are TRBV28 and TRBJ1-5; the D is unclear. V lost 3 bases to trimming and J lost 0 bases, with 12 bases between them. Germline V gives CDR1 MDHEN, CDR2 SYDVKM. This CDR3 has 16 amino acids. The CDR3 coding sequence is TGTGCCAGCAGTTTGCGAGGGTCTTATAGCAATCAGCCCCAGCATTTT. Residues: CASSLRGSYSNQPQHF.

This clonotype was observed many times. V and J are TRBV11-1 and TRBJ2-1; either TRBD1 or TRBD2 may fit D (5 bases each). Between the trimmed V and J ends, which lost 1 base and 6 bases, there was a span of 16 bases. Germline V gene data show CDR1 as SGHAT and CDR2 as FQDESV (reference sequence). The CDR3 has 16 residues. CDR3: CASSLETIGTTNEQFF. The CDR3, as DNA: TGTGCCAGCAGCTTAGAAACGATCGGGACCACCAATGAGCAGTTCTTC.

This clonotype was observed many times. This rearrangement joins TRBV7-2 to TRBJ2-2; the D is unclear. Germline V lookup: CDR1 SGHTA, CDR2 FQGNSA. This CDR3 is built from 12 residues. Trimming shortened V by 2 bases and J by 9 bases, and 7 bases separated the two germline ends. CDR3 region: CASSLYDRELFF. The DNA for the CDR3 is TGTGCCAGCAGCTTATACGACCGGGAGCTGTTTTTT.

This clonotype was counted many times. This sequence joins TRBV30 and TRBJ2-6; the match to TRBD1 covers 8 bases. After removal of 5 bases from V and 4 bases from J, the junction contained 7 bases not matched to a gene. CDR3 length equals 15 residues. CDR1 and CDR2 (germline): GTSNPN, SVGIG (reference sequence). For the CDR3, the DNA is TGTGCCTGGGACAGGGGAGGAGCAGGGGCCAACGTCCTGACTTTC. Protein product: CAWDRGGAGANVLTF.

This clonotype was detected a few times. The chain links TRBV18 to TRBJ2-1, with TRBD2 matching over 12 bases. CDR3 size: 15 residues. The germline V gene encodes CDR1 KGHSH and CDR2 LQKENI. The V gene end was trimmed by 4 bases and the J gene end by 9 bases; junction bases not matched to a gene: 7. CDR3 loop: CASSQLAGGSGEQFF. CDR3 bases: TGTGCCAGCTCACAACTAGCGGGAGGCAGTGGTGAGCAGTTCTTC.

This clonotype appeared many times. The CDR3 sequence: CASSFFTTSSPYNEQFF. The CDR3 DNA follows: TGTGCCAGCAGTTTCTTTACCACCAGCTCCCCCTACAATGAGCAGTTCTTC. This chain uses TRBV28 with TRBJ2-1, with D uncertain. The CDR3 sequence is 17 residues long. Germline V gene lookup returns CDR1 MDHEN and CDR2 SYDVKM. Trimming took off 3 bases at V and 2 bases at J, with 17 bases between the two ends.

This clonotype was picked up many times. The chain joins TRBV6-2 or TRBV6-3 to TRBJ1-1; TRBD1 is a possible D gene (5 bases). The V end lost 8 bases, the J end lost 7 bases, and 17 bases lay between the germline ends. Germline lookup yields CDR1 MNHEY and CDR2 SVGEGT. There are 13 residues in the CDR3. The chain's CDR3 is CASVGFVGGEAFF. In DNA, the CDR3 is TGTGCCAGCGTGGGGTTCGTCGGGGGTGAAGCTTTCTTT.

This chain connects TRBV7-9 to TRBJ1-1, with D uncertain. The V end was cut by 2 bases, the J end by 1 base, with 8 bases between. The CDR3 sequence is 14 residues long. CDR1 and CDR2 from the germline V gene are SEHNR and FQNEAQ (reference sequence). CDR3 sequence reads: CASSLFGRNTEAFF. CDR3 sequence (DNA): TGTGCCAGCAGCTTATTCGGCAGGAACACTGAAGCTTTCTTT.

The rearrangement joins TRBV20-1 to TRBJ2-5; no clear D. CDR1 is DFQATT and CDR2 is SNEGSKA in the germline V gene (reference sequence). This CDR3 is 13 amino acids long. V lost 1 base to trimming and J lost 9 bases, with 15 bases between them. The CDR3 sequence is CSARAPGRQAQYF. The DNA of the CDR3 is TGCAGTGCTAGAGCCCCAGGACGCCAGGCCCAGTACTTC.

This clonotype was recorded at least ten times. This chain joins TRBV2 and TRBJ2-1; perhaps D is TRBD1 or TRBD2 (5 bases each). The CDR3 has 15 amino acids. Per the germline V gene, CDR1 is SNHLY and CDR2 is FYNNEI. The V and J ends lost 7 bases and 8 bases respectively, with 21 bases between them. The CDR3 is CASNDPGRRGDEQFF. The CDR3 bases are TGTGCCAGCAACGATCCGGGACGCCGTGGCGATGAGCAGTTCTTC.

The chain links TRBV9 to TRBJ2-2; D may match TRBD1 or TRBD2 (5 bases each). V lost 0 bases, J lost 5 bases, and 11 bases lay in between. Germline lookup yields CDR1 SGDLS and CDR2 YYNGEE. The CDR3 is 15 amino acids. The chain's CDR3 is CASSVVGVATGELFF. The CDR3, as DNA: TGTGCCAGCAGCGTAGTGGGGGTGGCAACCGGGGAGCTGTTTTTT.

Note on this clonotype: A clone one base away is much larger, so this may be a read error. The V gene is TRBV19, the J gene TRBJ2-3; tentative D call: TRBD1 (5 bases). Near its end, the DNA agrees better with TRBJ1-5, so the J call may be wrong. The V gene's germline CDR1 is LNHDA and CDR2 SQIVND (reference sequence). This CDR3 spans 14 amino acids. CDR3 bases: TGTGCCAGTAGTCAGGGACTCCGCACAGATACGCAGCATTTT. Amino acid sequence: CASSQGLRTDTQHF.

The chain uses TRBV29-1 and TRBJ2-2; 13 positions agree with TRBD2. The CDR3 is made up of 16 amino acids. Looked up from germline, CDR1 is SQVTM and CDR2 is ANQGSEA. V lost 6 bases, J lost 6 bases, and 10 bases stayed unmatched. The CDR3 DNA follows: TGCAGCGTCGTCTCCGGGACTAGCGGGACCTCCGGGGAGCTGTTTTTT. Protein product: CSVVSGTSGTSGELFF.

This clonotype has ten or more counts. The V gene is TRBV14, the J gene TRBJ2-7, with unresolved D. Germline V gives CDR1 SGHDN, CDR2 FVKESK. Trimming removed 3 bases at V and 5 bases at J, with 14 bases between. The CDR3 contains 14 residues. In nucleotides, the CDR3 is TGTGCCAGCAGCCATGAACATGTGGTACACGAGCAGTACTTC. It encodes CASSHEHVVHEQYF.

CDR3: CASSFQEDQPQHF. Written as DNA, the CDR3 is TGTGCCAGCAGTTTTCAGGAGGATCAGCCCCAGCATTTT. This chain uses TRBV27 with TRBJ1-5; D not resolved. V dropped 3 bases and J dropped 5 bases, with 8 bases sitting between them. There are 13 residues in the CDR3. From germline, CDR1 is MNHEY and CDR2 SMNVEV (reference sequence).

This clonotype has ten or more counts. The chain employs TRBV3-1 and TRBJ2-5, with 7 positions matching TRBD1. Germline CDR1 and CDR2: LGHDT and YNNKEL (reference sequence). The CDR3 loop spans 14 amino acids. V lost 6 bases, J lost 4 bases, and 8 bases stayed unmatched. The CDR3 DNA reads as TGTGCCAGCAGTCCCACAGGGGCCCGAGAGACCCAGTACTTC. Translation: CASSPTGARETQYF.

In its sample, this clonotype was seen a few times. The chain couples TRBV24-1 to TRBJ2-5; 7 nucleotides align to TRBD1. CDR1 and CDR2 from the germline V gene are KGHDR and SFDVKD. The CDR3 sequence is 13 residues long. V shed 9 bases, J shed 5 bases, and the junction held 8 bases outside the gene matches. In DNA form, the CDR3 reads TGTGCCACCGGACGACAGGGTTGGGAGACCCAGTACTTC. Its protein product is CATGRQGWETQYF.

This clonotype was seen ten or more times. The V and J genes are TRBV2 and TRBJ1-3; D is unclear. CDR3 size: 13 residues. V was trimmed by 7 bases and J by 0 bases, leaving 7 bases between them. Germline V gene sequence: CDR1 SNHLY, CDR2 FYNNEI. The chain's CDR3 is CASTVLSGNTIYF. CDR3 DNA: TGTGCCAGCACGGTTCTCTCTGGAAACACCATATATTTT. The entire variable domain, with the rest obtained from reference TRBV2 and TRBJ1-3, is as follows: EPEVTQTPSHQVTQMGQEVILRCVPISNHLYFYWYRQILGQKVEFLVSFYNNEISEKSEIFDDQFSVERPDGSNFTLKIRSTKLEDSAMYFCASTVLSGNTIYFGEGSWLTVV.

J is TRBJ2-1 and V is TRBV24-1; TRBD2 aligns across 9 bases. The germline V gene has CDR1 KGHDR and CDR2 SFDVKD. After removal of 6 bases from V and 10 bases from J, the junction contained 9 bases not matched to a gene. This CDR3 spans 14 amino acids. CDR3 sequence: CATSPSGTPLEQFF. CDR3 DNA sequence: TGTGCCACCAGTCCTAGCGGGACTCCCCTCGAGCAGTTCTTC.